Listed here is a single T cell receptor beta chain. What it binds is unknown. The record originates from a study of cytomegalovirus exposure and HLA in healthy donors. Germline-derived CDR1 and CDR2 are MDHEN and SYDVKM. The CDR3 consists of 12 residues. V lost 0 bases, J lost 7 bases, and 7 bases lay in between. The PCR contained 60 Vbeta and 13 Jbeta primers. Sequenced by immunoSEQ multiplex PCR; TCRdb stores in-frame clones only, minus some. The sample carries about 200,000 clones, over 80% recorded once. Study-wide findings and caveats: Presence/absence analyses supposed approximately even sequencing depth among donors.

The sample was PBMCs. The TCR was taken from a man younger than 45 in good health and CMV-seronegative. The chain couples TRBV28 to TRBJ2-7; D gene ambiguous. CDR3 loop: CASSLWRREQYF. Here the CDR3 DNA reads TGTGCCAGCAGTTTATGGCGGCGGGAGCAGTACTTC.